These 7 T cell receptor beta chains were sequenced from one sample in a study of vaccination effects on CD4 cells after COVID-19. Antigen-specific CD4+ T cells expanded by the ViraFEST assay with viral peptide pools were then sequenced. Culturing for around eleven days preceded CD4+ T cell isolation. Neither prior SARS-CoV-2 infection nor positive nucleocapsid antibodies were present in the vaccine recipients. For these receptors, no antigen is known. The data were produced by immunoSEQ multiplex PCR, yet TCRdb's version contains in-frame clones alone and is incomplete. The data show about 23,000 clones, around 74% seen once. The source was CD4+ T cells from PBMCs cultured with SARS-CoV-2 spike peptides, collected before COVID-19 vaccination. Receptor source: a human donor who received a COVID-19 vaccine.

The CDR3, as DNA: TGCGCCAGCAGCCAAATCGGACAGGGGGCTGGGGCCAACGTCCTGACTTTC. Its protein product is CASSQIGQGAGANVLTF. V gene TRBV4-1 combines with J gene TRBJ2-6, with 10 bases identical to TRBD1. Germline CDR1 is MGHRA and CDR2 is YSYEKL. CDR3 length equals 17 residues. V was pared by 2 bases and J by 2 bases, with 3 bases of the junction left unmatched.

In this sample, this clone turned up once. The chain has TRBV14 and TRBJ2-2; D unresolved. The CDR3 runs to 12 residues. The germline CDR1 and CDR2 sequences are SGHDN and FVKESK. Trimming removed 1 base from V and 5 bases from J, with 2 bases in between. CDR3 coding DNA: TGTGCCAGCAGCCAAGTTACCGGGGAGCTGTTTTTT. Translation gives CASSQVTGELFF.

The chain joins TRBV5-1 to TRBJ1-1, with D possibly being TRBD1 (5 bases). The CDR3 runs 15 residues. Looked up from germline, CDR1 is SGHRS and CDR2 is YFSETQ. Trimming stripped 5 bases from V and 1 base from J, with 15 bases between. In nucleotides, the CDR3 is TGCGCCAGCAGACCACCGGGACTGTCGAACACTGAAGCTTTCTTT. Its translation is CASRPPGLSNTEAFF.

Only a few counts were recorded for this clone. V gene TRBV27 combines with J gene TRBJ2-7; a possible D gene is TRBD2 (5 bases). Trimming shortened V by 0 bases and J by 6 bases, and 15 bases separated the two germline ends. Germline values: CDR1 MNHEY, CDR2 SMNVEV (reference sequence). This CDR3 has 15 amino acids. The CDR3 coding sequence is TGTGCCAGCAGTTTATCGTGGAGAGGACGGGGCGAGCAGTACTTC. Translating gives CASSLSWRGRGEQYF.

The rearrangement uses TRBV18 and TRBJ1-2; a possible D gene is TRBD1 (5 bases). The germline V and J ends were trimmed by 5 bases and 3 bases, with 16 bases remaining between them. CDR1 and CDR2 from the germline V gene are KGHSH and LQKENI. This CDR3 has 15 amino acids. The chain's CDR3 is CASSAGTPRYYGYTF. CDR3 nucleotides: TGTGCCAGCTCAGCCGGGACCCCGAGATACTATGGCTACACCTTC. Drawing the rest from reference TRBV18 and TRBJ1-2, the complete variable domain is NAGVMQNPRHLVRRRGQEARLRCSPMKGHSHVYWYRQLPEEGLKFMVYLQKENIIDESGMPKERFSAEFPKEGPSILRIQQVVRGDSAAYFCASSAGTPRYYGYTFGSGTRLTVV.

The rearrangement links TRBV6-4 to TRBJ1-2, with D uncertain. V was trimmed by 0 bases and J by 8 bases, leaving 7 bases between them. The CDR3 sequence is 12 residues long. Per the germline V gene, CDR1 is MRHNA and CDR2 is SNTAGT. CDR3 in amino acids: CASSDSVGGYTF. CDR3 bases: TGTGCCAGCAGTGACTCCGTGGGGGGCTACACCTTC.

The chain recombines TRBV10-2 with TRBJ2-5; possible D gene TRBD1, 6 bases. Trimming shortened V by 5 bases and J by 5 bases, and 15 bases separated the two germline ends. The germline CDR1 and CDR2 sequences are WSHSY and SAAADI. CDR3 length equals 14 residues. The CDR3 nucleotides are TGCGCCAGCAGTCGCGGAGAAACAGGGGAGACCCAGTACTTC. Its protein product is CASSRGETGETQYF.